Listed here are 15 T cell receptor beta chains from one sample, sequenced in a study of T cells after yellow fever vaccination (dated by TCRdb to the late 2010s). The library was built by means of 5' RACE. Instrument used: Illumina HiSeq 2500. Through fastp at Q25 and MiXCR, TCRdb rebuilt clones from the public reads, retaining in-frame beta chains. A single entry per CDR3 protein holds the most common genes and DNA from its merged rows. In this sample the table shows around 340,000 distinct CDR3 sequences, 8.7% of which occur a single time. The top ten clonotypes cover 18% of the sample. According to the study, the label for this sample's treatment or condition signals: live attenuated yellow fever vaccine strain. Sequencing was performed on PBMCs, taken on the day of the first yellow fever vaccination. All receptors derive from a man younger than 35 who received the YFV17D yellow fever vaccine.

This clonotype was detected a few times. The chain uses TRBV5-1 and TRBJ2-6; D may correspond to TRBD1 or TRBD2 (5 bases each). Deletions cut 0 bases from V and 6 bases from J, with 16 bases between. Germline V gives CDR1 SGHRS, CDR2 YFSETQ. This CDR3 has 17 residues. The DNA for the CDR3 is TGCGCCAGCAGCTTGGCCAAGGGGAGCTCGATGGCCAACGTCCTGACTTTC. Its translation is CASSLAKGSSMANVLTF. Complete variable domain (other parts from reference TRBV5-1 and TRBJ2-6): KAGVTQTPRYLIKTRGQQVTLSCSPISGHRSVSWYQQTPGQGLQFLFEYFSETQRNKGNFPGRFSGRQFSNSRSEMNVSTLELGDSALYLCASSLAKGSSMANVLTFGAGSRLTVL.

This clonotype was seen only a few times. The rearrangement links TRBV20-1 to TRBJ1-1; 8 positions agree with TRBD1. Germline V CDR1 and CDR2: DFQATT, SNEGSKA (reference sequence). The V segment lost 1 base and the J segment 6 bases; nucleotides outside the gene matches: 1. The CDR3 is 12 amino acids. This chain's CDR3 is CSARGTGPEAFF. CDR3 nucleotide sequence: TGCAGTGCTAGAGGGACAGGGCCTGAAGCTTTCTTT.

The gene calls are TRBV20-1 and TRBJ2-3; tentatively, D is TRBD2 (6 bases). The V end was cut by 6 bases, the J end by 2 bases, with 12 bases between. The CDR3 covers 13 residues. CDR1 DFQATT and CDR2 SNEGSKA come from the germline V gene (reference sequence). CDR3 sequence: CSAQGLLTDTQYF. The CDR3 bases are TGCAGTGCCCAGGGACTCCTCACAGATACGCAGTATTTT.

This clonotype was observed a few times. The chain uses TRBV18 and TRBJ2-7; a weak D match, TRBD1 (6 bases). Trimming took off 3 bases at V and 5 bases at J, with 20 bases between the two ends. The CDR3 is made up of 16 amino acids. Looked up from germline, CDR1 is KGHSH and CDR2 is LQKENI. The CDR3, as DNA: TGTGCCAGCTCACCGACGTATTCAGGGGAAGAGAACGAGCAGTACGTC. As protein: CASSPTYSGEENEQYV.

This chain connects TRBV4-3 to TRBJ1-2, with D possibly matching TRBD1 (5 bases). V was cut by 2 bases and J by 6 bases, with 13 bases left in between. The germline CDR1 and CDR2 sequences are LGHNA and YSLEER. The CDR3 sequence is 14 residues long. This CDR3 is CASSQTDGHNGYTF. Written as DNA, the CDR3 is TGCGCCAGCAGCCAAACTGACGGACACAATGGCTACACCTTC.

There are a few counts of this clonotype. The rearrangement joins TRBV20-1 to TRBJ1-1; D unresolved. The germline V and J ends were trimmed by 4 bases and 0 bases, with 0 bases remaining between them. Per germline, CDR1 DFQATT and CDR2 SNEGSKA (reference sequence). The CDR3 runs 10 residues. The CDR3 protein is CSAMNTEAFF. Here the CDR3 DNA reads TGCAGTGCTATGAACACTGAAGCTTTCTTT.

Ten or more counts support this clonotype. The rearrangement joins TRBV30 to TRBJ2-3; no reliable D call. CDR3 length: 13 residues. Germline V lookup: CDR1 GTSNPN, CDR2 SVGIG (reference sequence). V dropped 0 bases and J dropped 4 bases, with 8 bases sitting between them. The CDR3 DNA reads as TGTGCCTGGAGTGTACGGTCGGCAGATACGCAGTATTTT. It specifies CAWSVRSADTQYF.

The V gene is TRBV7-2, the J gene TRBJ2-2; unclear D gene. V was trimmed by 7 bases and J by 0 bases, leaving 12 bases between them. Germline assignment: CDR1 SGHTA and CDR2 FQGNSA. This CDR3 spans 15 amino acids. The CDR3 DNA follows: TGTGCCAGCACCTCCCTAGGCGCGAACACCGGGGAGCTGTTTTTT. It specifies CASTSLGANTGELFF.

The chain employs TRBV24-1 and TRBJ2-2; D gene unclear. Trimming removed 3 bases at V and 7 bases at J, with 14 bases between. The CDR3 loop spans 15 amino acids. Germline V gene data show CDR1 as KGHDR and CDR2 as SFDVKD. In DNA form, the CDR3 reads TGTGCCACCAGTGATCCGAAGCTGGGTCTCGGGGAGCTGTTTTTT. Residues: CATSDPKLGLGELFF.

The rearrangement links TRBV9 to TRBJ2-3; D unclear. The CDR3 spans 13 residues. With 0 bases removed from V and 2 bases from J, the gap between germline ends came to 4 bases. The V gene's germline CDR1 is SGDLS and CDR2 YYNGEE. CDR3 region: CASSVDDTDTQYF. CDR3 in DNA: TGTGCCAGCAGCGTAGACGACACAGATACGCAGTATTTT.

This clonotype showed up many times. The rearrangement links TRBV28 to TRBJ2-1; D perhaps matches TRBD1 (6 bases). Germline values: CDR1 MDHEN, CDR2 SYDVKM. The CDR3 extends over 13 amino acids. The V end was cut by 10 bases, the J end by 2 bases, with 12 bases between. CDR3 sequence: CAIRDTTYNEQFF. CDR3 in DNA: TGTGCCATACGGGACACAACCTACAATGAGCAGTTCTTC.

The chain combines TRBV7-2 with TRBJ1-2; D uncertain. The V and J ends lost 2 bases and 8 bases respectively, with 12 bases between them. The CDR3 extends over 13 amino acids. Per germline, CDR1 SGHTA and CDR2 FQGNSA. As DNA, the CDR3 is TGTGCCAGCAGCTTATACCCCCAGGCGGGCTACACCTTC. This sequence encodes CASSLYPQAGYTF.

This clonotype was seen only a few times. This rearrangement joins TRBV7-2 to TRBJ2-2; D possibly corresponds to TRBD1 (5 bases). CDR1 is SGHTA, CDR2 FQGNSA, per germline. This CDR3 has 16 amino acids. Deletions cut 1 base from V and 0 bases from J, with 9 bases between. CDR3 residues: CASSLVGAPNTGELFF. The CDR3 DNA sequence: TGTGCCAGCAGCTTAGTAGGGGCCCCGAACACCGGGGAGCTGTTTTTT.

This clonotype was detected many times. This chain joins TRBV7-2 and TRBJ1-3; no clear D. CDR1 and CDR2 (germline): SGHTA, FQGNSA. The V end was cut by 1 base, the J end by 4 bases, with 5 bases between. CDR3 size: 13 residues. CDR3 nucleotide sequence: TGTGCCAGCAGCTTAGGCGGAGGAAACACCATATATTTT. Translating it yields CASSLGGGNTIYF.

This chain connects TRBV4-2 to TRBJ1-5; no definite D call. The CDR3 contains 16 residues. V shed 10 bases and J shed 0 bases, with 19 bases lying between them. Germline CDR1 and CDR2: LGHNA and YNFKEQ. Written as DNA, the CDR3 is TGTGCCATGGGCTCCGGACTCCTCTATAGCAATCAGCCCCAGCATTTT. It codes for CAMGSGLLYSNQPQHF.